The 29 T cell receptor beta chains below all came from one sample that was sequenced in a study of blood T cell repertoires in COVID-19. This table comes from immunoSEQ multiplex PCR, and its TCRdb copy is limited to in-frame clones, with some not included. The repertoire consists of 200,000 to 250,000 clones, with around 84% occurring once and the leading ten covering around 6.5%. Sequenced material: PBMCs or T cells enriched from blood (not recorded which). These receptors originate from a woman aged 40 to 50 who had recovered from COVID-19.

The rearrangement joins TRBV7-3 to TRBJ2-7; 13 bases align to TRBD2. CDR1 is SGHTA, CDR2 FQGTGA, per germline. The CDR3 has 14 residues. V trimming: 4 bases; J trimming: 7 bases; junction bases outside the gene matches: 4. The CDR3 sequence: CASSSGLAGEEQYF. The CDR3 DNA sequence: TGTGCCAGCAGCTCTGGACTAGCGGGAGAAGAGCAGTACTTC.

This clone was seen once. The V gene is TRBV12-3 or TRBV12-4, the J gene TRBJ1-1; unclear D gene. The CDR3 runs to 12 residues. V was cut by 6 bases and J by 0 bases, with 5 bases left in between. Written as DNA, the CDR3 is TGTGCCAGCAGGACTATGAACACTGAAGCTTTCTTT. Residues: CASRTMNTEAFF.

The genes are TRBV9 and TRBJ2-3; possible D gene TRBD2, 5 bases. V gave up 0 bases and J gave up 5 bases, with 10 bases separating them. Per germline, CDR1 SGDLS and CDR2 YYNGEE. The CDR3 is 14 amino acids. CDR3 sequence: CASSVGWEQDTQYF. DNA for the CDR3: TGTGCCAGCAGCGTAGGGTGGGAGCAAGATACGCAGTATTTT.

The chain employs TRBV7-2 and TRBJ1-1; D ambiguous. The CDR3 length is 13 residues. CDR1 and CDR2 from the germline V gene are SGHTA and FQGNSA. V was shortened by 7 bases and J by 4 bases, with 13 bases between the two germline ends. The CDR3 protein is CASTSKRGTEAFF. In nucleotides, the CDR3 is TGTGCCAGCACCAGCAAGAGAGGCACTGAAGCTTTCTTT.

The genes are TRBV5-4 and TRBJ1-2, with D maybe TRBD1 (5 bases). This CDR3 comprises 16 residues. Trimming left V 0 bases short and J 4 bases short, with 16 bases between. The germline CDR1 and CDR2 sequences are SGHNT and YYREEE (reference sequence). In DNA form, the CDR3 reads TGTGCCAGCAGCTTGGCAGGACAAAGGATACCCTATGGCTACACCTTC. It specifies CASSLAGQRIPYGYTF.

The gene calls are TRBV6-5 and TRBJ2-5; a weak D match, TRBD1 (6 bases). In germline, CDR1 is MNHEY, CDR2 SVGAGI. The CDR3 is 13 residues long. Trimming stripped 4 bases from V and 5 bases from J, with 11 bases between. Here the CDR3 reads CASSSGAGETQYF. The CDR3 region has the DNA TGTGCCAGCAGTTCAGGGGCCGGGGAGACCCAGTACTTC.

This chain joins TRBV7-9 and TRBJ2-7; 8 bases are a match to TRBD2. The CDR3 consists of 13 residues. The V segment lost 3 bases and the J segment 2 bases; nucleotides outside the gene matches: 0. Germline CDR1 is SEHNR and CDR2 is FQNEAQ (reference sequence). This chain's CDR3 is CASSLGLAYEQYV. The CDR3 DNA is TGTGCCAGCAGCTTGGGACTAGCCTACGAGCAGTACGTC.

V usage is TRBV7-2 and J usage is TRBJ1-3; TRBD1 aligns across 8 bases. CDR3 size: 17 residues. The V segment lost 2 bases and the J segment 4 bases; nucleotides outside the gene matches: 10. Germline V CDR1 and CDR2: SGHTA, FQGNSA. Here the CDR3 DNA reads TGTGCCAGCAGCTTACTACTGACAGGGGCGGACGGAAACACCATATATTTT. Translated, it gives CASSLLLTGADGNTIYF.

This chain links TRBV19 with TRBJ2-2, with 8 positions matching TRBD1. Germline V gene data show CDR1 as LNHDA and CDR2 as SQIVND (reference sequence). V dropped 5 bases and J dropped 4; count of bases not matched to a gene: 9. This CDR3 spans 16 amino acids. The CDR3 here is CASSLMSGTGTGELFF. DNA for the CDR3: TGTGCCAGTAGTTTGATGTCAGGGACAGGCACCGGGGAGCTGTTTTTT.

This chain uses TRBV6-2 or TRBV6-3 with TRBJ2-5; no firm D call. Trimming stripped 4 bases from V and 3 bases from J, with 6 bases between. There are 12 residues in the CDR3. Germline CDR1 MNHEY, CDR2 SVGEGT. The CDR3: CASSSIEETQYF. The CDR3 coding sequence is TGTGCCAGCAGTTCGATAGAAGAGACCCAGTACTTC.

The gene calls are TRBV11-2 and TRBJ2-7; 8 positions match TRBD1. The junction had 10 bases not matched to a gene; V was cut back by 6 bases and J by 6 bases. This CDR3 is built from 14 residues. Looked up from germline, CDR1 is SGHAT and CDR2 is FQNNGV. The CDR3 bases are TGTGCCAGCAGTTATGGGACAGGCCAGGGCGAGCAGTACTTC. Translated, it gives CASSYGTGQGEQYF.

V and J are TRBV7-8 and TRBJ2-2, with D possibly matching TRBD1 (6 bases). V gave up 0 bases and J gave up 3 bases, with 14 bases separating them. Germline V gene sequence: CDR1 SGHVS, CDR2 FQNEAQ. CDR3 length equals 17 residues. CDR3 sequence reads: CASSLASDRTDTGELFF. As DNA, the CDR3 is TGTGCCAGCAGCTTAGCTTCGGACAGAACGGACACCGGGGAGCTGTTTTTT.

The chain links TRBV6-5 to TRBJ2-3, with D possibly matching TRBD2 (6 bases). The V gene lost 7 bases and the J gene lost 3 bases, with 14 bases spanning the gap. This CDR3 is built from 14 residues. Germline values: CDR1 MNHEY, CDR2 SVGAGI. The CDR3 coding sequence is TGTGCCAGCACCCCCCCGCGGGAAACAGATACGCAGTATTTT. It translates to CASTPPRETDTQYF.

This chain connects TRBV2 to TRBJ1-4; unclear D gene. Trimming stripped 10 bases from V and 5 bases from J, with 17 bases between. The CDR3 has 14 amino acids. Per germline, CDR1 SNHLY and CDR2 FYNNEI. The CDR3 bases are TGTGCCACCAGGAGAGTCCCAAGAAATGAAAAACTGTTTTTT. It translates to CATRRVPRNEKLFF.

The chain carries TRBV28 and TRBJ1-2, with TRBD1 matching over 7 bases. V shed 1 base and J 4 bases; nucleotides not matched to a gene: 6. Germline-derived CDR1 and CDR2 are MDHEN and SYDVKM. CDR3 length: 15 residues. The CDR3 sequence: CASSLSRGQLYGYTF. In nucleotides, the CDR3 is TGTGCCAGCAGTTTATCCAGGGGACAGCTCTATGGCTACACCTTC.

The chain employs TRBV5-4 and TRBJ2-6; D is unclear. The CDR3 loop spans 13 amino acids. Germline V gene sequence: CDR1 SGHNT, CDR2 YYREEE (reference sequence). Between the trimmed V and J ends, which lost 5 bases and 1 base, there was a span of 4 bases. CDR3 in amino acids: CASRRSGANVLTF. The CDR3 DNA sequence: TGTGCCAGCAGGCGTTCTGGGGCCAACGTCCTGACTTTC.

The chain recombines TRBV25-1 with TRBJ1-1, with 10 nucleotides matching TRBD1. The CDR3 consists of 16 residues. V was clipped by 6 bases and J by 5 bases; unmatched bases: 12. Germline lookup yields CDR1 MGHDK and CDR2 SYGVNS. The DNA of the CDR3 is TGTGCCAGCAGACGACAGGGGGCGGATATTACGACTGAAGCTTTCTTT. As protein: CASRRQGADITTEAFF.

This chain uses TRBV7-2 with TRBJ1-2; the D gene is possibly TRBD1 (6 bases). The CDR3 spans 14 residues. The germline V gene has CDR1 SGHTA and CDR2 FQGNSA. Trimming stripped 4 bases from V and 0 bases from J, with 9 bases between. CDR3 coding DNA: TGTGCCAGCAGCTATAGACAGGCTAACTATGGCTACACCTTC. Translated, it gives CASSYRQANYGYTF.

V gene TRBV9 combines with J gene TRBJ1-2; 7 bases are shared with TRBD1. The germline gives CDR1 SGDLS, CDR2 YYNGEE. Trimming removed 0 bases from V and 8 bases from J; junction bases left unmatched: 22. This CDR3 contains 19 residues. CDR3 nucleotides: TGTGCCAGCAGCGTAGGTCAGGGGGTCTCGGTTATTGCTCGCGAGGGCTACACCTTC. It translates to CASSVGQGVSVIAREGYTF. The full variable domain, its missing parts supplied by reference TRBV9 and TRBJ1-2, is DSGVTQTPKHLITATGQRVTLRCSPRSGDLSVYWYQQSLDQGLQFLIQYYNGEERAKGNILERFSAQQFPDLHSELNLSSLELGDSALYFCASSVGQGVSVIAREGYTFGSGTRLTVV.

This clone came up once. The chain combines TRBV19 with TRBJ1-2; 10 positions match TRBD1. V dropped 5 bases and J dropped 5; count of bases not matched to a gene: 8. The CDR3 sequence is 15 residues long. The V gene's germline CDR1 is LNHDA and CDR2 SQIVND (reference sequence). For the CDR3, the DNA is TGTGCCAGTAGTGACGGACAGGGGGGAAGATATGGCTACACCTTC. Encoded protein: CASSDGQGGRYGYTF.

This clone was detected only a few times. The V and J genes are TRBV19 and TRBJ2-3; TRBD2 aligns across 8 bases. Germline lookup yields CDR1 LNHDA and CDR2 SQIVND (reference sequence). The CDR3 contains 14 residues. The V segment lost 7 bases and the J segment 6 bases; nucleotides outside the gene matches: 9. The chain's CDR3 is CASNDGRARDTQYF. CDR3 bases: TGTGCCAGTAACGACGGGAGGGCCCGGGATACGCAGTATTTT.

The genes are TRBV27 and TRBJ2-3; 7 bases map to TRBD1. Germline V CDR1 and CDR2: MNHEY, SMNVEV (reference sequence). This CDR3 comprises 16 residues. The J segment lost 8 bases and the V segment lost 0 bases, leaving 11 bases of the junction unmatched. As DNA, the CDR3 is TGTGCCAGCAGTTTATCACAGGGGTGGTCTTCGGGTACGCAGTATTTT. Protein: CASSLSQGWSSGTQYF.

This chain links TRBV11-3 with TRBJ2-2; the match to TRBD2 covers 10 bases. J lost 1 base, V lost 5 bases, and 4 bases had no gene match. Germline V lookup: CDR1 SGHNT, CDR2 YENEEA. CDR3 size: 16 residues. Here the CDR3 reads CASSQGTSENTGELFF. Written as DNA, the CDR3 is TGTGCCAGCAGCCAAGGGACTAGCGAGAACACCGGGGAGCTGTTTTTT.

The gene calls are TRBV5-4 and TRBJ1-2, with TRBD1 matching 7 bases. The germline gives CDR1 SGHNT, CDR2 YYREEE (reference sequence). The CDR3 covers 15 residues. V trimming: 3 bases; J trimming: 5 bases; junction bases outside the gene matches: 10. In nucleotides, the CDR3 is TGTGCCAGCAGCTCTAAAGACAGGGCGGTTTATGGCTACACCTTC. It specifies CASSSKDRAVYGYTF. The full variable domain, completed using reference TRBV5-4 and TRBJ1-2, is ETGVTQSPTHLIKTRGQQVTLRCSSQSGHNTVSWYQQALGQGPQFIFQYYREEENGRGNFPPRFSGLQFPNYSSELNVNALELDDSALYLCASSSKDRAVYGYTFGSGTRLTVV.

The chain carries TRBV29-1 and TRBJ1-1; TRBD1 might be the D (6 bases). Germline V gene lookup returns CDR1 SQVTM and CDR2 ANQGSEA. V was pared by 0 bases and J by 4 bases, with 12 bases between. This CDR3 has 14 amino acids. DNA for the CDR3: TGCAGCGTTGAAGAAGGGGGAGGGGGCACTGAAGCTTTCTTT. It yields the protein CSVEEGGGGTEAFF. Full variable domain (rest looked up from reference TRBV29-1 and TRBJ1-1): SAVISQKPSRDICQRGTSLTIQCQVDSQVTMMFWYRQQPGQSLTLIATANQGSEATYESGFVIDKFPISRPNLTFSTLTVSNMSPEDSSIYLCSVEEGGGGTEAFFGQGTRLTVV.

The rearrangement links TRBV6-2 or TRBV6-3 to TRBJ1-1; 8 bases line up with TRBD1. The CDR3 runs 15 residues. CDR1 is MNHEY, CDR2 SVGEGT, per germline. The junction had 4 bases not matched to a gene; V was cut back by 0 bases and J by 4 bases. CDR3 sequence reads: CASSYSSDRGTEAFF. In DNA, the CDR3 is TGTGCCAGCAGTTACTCGTCCGACAGGGGCACTGAAGCTTTCTTT.

The chain links TRBV10-3 to TRBJ2-1; TRBD2 agrees at 11 bases. J lost 7 bases, V lost 0 bases, and 2 bases had no gene match. The CDR3 covers 15 residues. Looked up from germline, CDR1 is ENHRY and CDR2 is SYGVKD. The CDR3: CAISESGTSGNEQFF. In DNA, the CDR3 is TGTGCCATCAGTGAGTCCGGGACTAGCGGTAATGAGCAGTTCTTC.

This chain connects TRBV5-1 to TRBJ2-2; 8 bases are shared with TRBD2. V dropped 4 bases and J dropped 9; count of bases not matched to a gene: 14. The germline CDR1 and CDR2 sequences are SGHRS and YFSETQ. CDR3 length: 16 residues. The CDR3 here is CASSAGSGRADRELFF. The DNA of the CDR3 is TGCGCCAGCAGCGCGGGGTCCGGGAGGGCAGACCGGGAGCTGTTTTTT.

This chain connects TRBV3-1 (or the pseudogene TRBV3-2) to TRBJ1-1; D remains unclear. Trimming left V 3 bases short and J 4 bases short, with 9 bases between. The CDR3 runs to 13 residues. The germline CDR1 and CDR2 sequences are LGHDT and YNNKEL (reference sequence). The CDR3 bases are TGTGCCAGCAGCCATCGGGAGGGCACTGAAGCTTTCTTT. Encoded protein: CASSHREGTEAFF.